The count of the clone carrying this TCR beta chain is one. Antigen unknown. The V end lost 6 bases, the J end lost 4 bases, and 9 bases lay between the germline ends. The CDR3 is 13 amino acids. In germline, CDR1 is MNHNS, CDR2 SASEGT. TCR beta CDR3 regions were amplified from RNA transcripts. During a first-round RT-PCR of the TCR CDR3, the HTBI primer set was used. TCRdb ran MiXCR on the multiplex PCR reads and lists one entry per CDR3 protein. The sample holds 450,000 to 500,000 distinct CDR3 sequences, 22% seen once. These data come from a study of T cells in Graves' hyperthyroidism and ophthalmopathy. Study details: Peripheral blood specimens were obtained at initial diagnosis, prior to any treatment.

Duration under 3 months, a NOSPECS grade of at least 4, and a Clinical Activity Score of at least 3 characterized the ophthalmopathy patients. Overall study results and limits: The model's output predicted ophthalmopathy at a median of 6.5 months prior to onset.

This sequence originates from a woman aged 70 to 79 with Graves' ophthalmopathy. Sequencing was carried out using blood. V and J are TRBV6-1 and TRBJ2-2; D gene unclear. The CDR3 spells CASRRTVTGELFF. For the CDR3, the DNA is TGTGCCAGCAGACGTACGGTCACCGGGGAGCTGTTTTTT.